This entry is about one T cell receptor (beta chain). Its antigen is currently not known. Base-call qualities are not available, and no considerably larger clone is one nucleotide away. As encoded in the germline V gene (reference sequence), CDR1 is SSHAT while CDR2 is FNYEAQ. For this chain, trimming is 4 bases at the V end and 5 bases at the J end, and the number of junction bases without a gene match is 4. Spanning cysteine to phenylalanine, the CDR3 consists of 15 amino acids. Only the CDR3 region is kept as DNA, spanning 45 bases read in frame from base 1. This entry comes from a study of cytomegalovirus exposure and HLA in healthy donors (dated by TCRdb to about 2017). Concerning the study at large: In an earlier analysis of under 600 of the donors, 276 Gb of sequence data and some 100 million unique TCR beta sequences from approximately 180 million T cells were reported. In a later analysis, previously published TCR beta repertoires from more than 500 donors were re-analyzed and high-resolution HLA genotyping was added so that TCR occurrence patterns could be studied. Donor age, sex, ethnicity and CMV serostatus were collected together with the repertoire data. An earlier analysis of around 580 of the donors used high-throughput TCR beta sequencing to judge whether each TCR beta V gene segment behaved as functional or pseudogenic. A separate validation cohort of 100 to 150 different subjects was used in addition to the roughly 620-subject first cohort. Of the 398 genotyped donors, approximately 83% fell in the genetic ancestry cluster associated with self-reported Caucasian donors. A later genetic analysis took genome-wide SNP genotypes for about 55% of the 666 donors and used that subset as a discovery cohort. The study aimed to test whether signatures of past pathogen exposure could be identified by cataloging public T cell receptors. Among a few hundred genotyped donors of the cohort, an average of around 240,000 unique TCR beta nucleotide sequences were sequenced per donor, around 18% of them non-productive. Using immunosequencing, the study profiled T cell repertoires from 500 to 800 subjects and related those repertoires to cytomegalovirus serostatus. To predict cytomegalovirus infection status, the study combined high-throughput TCR immunosequencing, statistical association of individual TCRs with disease status, and machine learning. All discovery cohort repertoires had been generated on a single sequencing platform. Because of strong linkage in the cohort, four or five DR-DQ haplotypes were treated as single units for association and clustering. Typing coverage differed by locus: A, B, C, DRB1 and DQB1 were typed in about 629-640 donors, DQA1 in about 510, DPA1 in around 580, and DPB1 in 472. HLA typing covered class I and class II loci at four-digit resolution. Rather than drawing on any new phenotypic data, the later analysis identified candidate immune exposures from TCR beta sequences and the way those sequences occurred across donors. Roughly 300 gigabases of sequencing data and roughly 81 million unique TCR sequences made up an early release that covered roughly 670 HLA-typed donors.

The cohort consisted of hundreds of healthy bone marrow donors. At the time of sampling, all cohort members were nominally healthy, though unrecorded immune exposures were likely present. The donor was CMV seronegative and was included in the group of about 350 seronegative cohort members. Every donor gave a peripheral blood sample, and the peripheral blood mononuclear cells from that sample were used for TCR beta sequencing. The Qiagen DNeasy Blood Extraction Kit was used to extract genomic DNA from the blood cell samples. What the research found in general, with its limitations: Across donors, most TCR sequences were observed very rarely, whereas some public TCRs were present in many individuals. In a later analysis, the rate of TCR association differed among HLA loci, with DRB1 alleles having the most associated TCRs and HLA-C alleles having the fewest. Compared with the approximately 710-donor mean, donors in an Asian-associated ancestry cluster had fewer N-insertions in productive TCRs, according to a later genetic analysis. Cytomegalovirus status was reported to be diagnosed by the classifier with high specificity and sensitivity in both the original and validation cohorts. Most CMV-associated TCR beta chains appeared to be HLA-restricted in a later analysis, and the HLA associations seemed to be driven largely by CMV exposure. The authors suggested that the approach could potentially be extended to other disease states and immunological phenotypes. At a false discovery rate of 0.05, a later analysis linked under 20,000 TCR beta sequences to specific HLA alleles. A group of highly shared sequence variants was considered likely to be a technical artifact of the sequencing pipeline. Because HLA typing was missing for some donors at each locus, association tests included only the typed subset. For the cohort, immune exposure information was limited to CMV serostatus. Around 16 rarely observed V segments, including chromosome 9 orphons, were excluded from the earlier analysis of some 590 of the donors because counts were too low. In a later analysis, HLA-associated TCR beta chains were found to be more clonally expanded and to have lower generation probabilities than equally common non-associated chains. Because the 87-base-pair reads could not distinguish some IMGT-functional V segments, including TRBV6-2 and TRBV6-3, those segments were excluded. In an earlier analysis of approximately 600 of the donors, most TCR beta V segments were observed in productive rearrangements about 87% or about 30% of the time, broadly matching IMGT annotations. A few of the identified cytomegalovirus-associated TCR beta chains were confirmed in vitro to be specific for cytomegalovirus antigens. A further reported finding was that TCR beta sequences accurately predicted the HLA-A and HLA-B alleles for most subjects in the first cohort. Assigning TCR associations to individual alleles was difficult when HLA alleles, especially DR and DQ, strongly co-occurred. The study gave a list of some 150 TCR beta chains associated with cytomegalovirus. Roughly uniform sequencing depth across donors was assumed in presence/absence analyses, although this assumption may not hold. An association between a missense DCLRE1C variant and V-gene and J-gene trimming of TCR beta chains was found in a later genetic analysis and replicated in an independent cohort. Linkage disequilibrium might explain the correlated functional status among segregating V segments, but an unknown experimental factor could not be ruled out. The cohort was sequenced for TCR beta chains only, and without alpha or paired-chain data the features that could be detected were limited. According to a later analysis, parvovirus B19, influenza, CMV and Epstein-Barr virus appeared linked to several top co-occurrence clusters.

Receptors were amplified or captured by the immunoSEQ multiplex PCR assay. For the multiplex PCR, a mixture combining 60 forward primers for TCR Vbeta segments and 13 reverse primers for TCR Jbeta segments was used. The CDR3 region of rearranged TCR beta genes was amplified from genomic DNA by a multiplex PCR assay. On the Illumina HiSeq System, the amplified TCR beta libraries were sequenced as 87-base-pair reads. The authors' analysis ran thus. Across the 666 repertoires, a later analysis counted tens of millions of unique TCR beta chains, around 11 million of which were shared by at least two donors. To remove PCR and sequencing errors, raw reads were error-corrected and collapsed into unique sequences using a nearest-neighbor algorithm that merged closely related sequences. To assign V, D and J gene segments, CDR3 sequences were aligned to IMGT reference sequences. Each retained sequence needed at least a six-nucleotide match to both a V gene segment and a J gene segment. Rearrangements were called productive when the CDR3 lacked stop codons and stayed in frame with V and J; all others were non-productive. CDR3 was defined according to IMGT convention as the region running from the second conserved V-encoded cysteine to the conserved J-encoded phenylalanine. The earlier analysis of 587 of the donors excluded sequences that lacked an unambiguous match to a single V gene segment. An earlier analysis of several hundred of the donors called V segments functional above 56.7% productive rearrangements and segregating when the between-donor standard deviation exceeded 5%. A statistical classification framework was built to diagnose cytomegalovirus status from the catalog of TCR beta chain sequences. V and J gene assignment, in a later analysis, came from comparing TCR nucleotide sequences with IMGT/GENE-DB human TR gene sequences. In a later analysis, CDR3 sequences and most-parsimonious VDJ recombination scenarios were assigned using the TCRdist pipeline. A later analysis defined each TCR beta chain by its CDR3 amino acid sequence plus V-gene family, and excluded reads lacking a unique V-gene family. As a way to deal with suspected cross-contamination and a sequencing artifact, a later analysis dropped roughly 600 nucleotide sequences that were highly shared and had low generation probability. In a later analysis, a clonal expansion index for each public chain was calculated from normalized within-repertoire ranks of inferred template counts. In a later analysis, generation probabilities were computed with a VDJ recombination model fitted to out-of-frame rearrangements, and the resulting probabilities were checked against IGoR. In a later analysis, TCR-TCR, TCR-HLA and TCR-CMV co-occurrence was scored with hypergeometric tests, and a repertoire-size bias correction was applied to TCR pairs. False discovery rates were estimated in a later analysis by permuting HLA or CMV assignments 20 times. A later analysis grouped co-occurring TCRs with DBSCAN, adding TCRdist sequence similarity when clustering within HLA-allele-positive subsets. Repertoires with fewer than 30,000 or more than 120,000 public chains, plus five repertoires with anomalous nucleotide sharing, were excluded from co-occurrence clustering. The immuneACCESS repertoire file appears here via TCRdb, limited to in-frame rearrangements. These files lack a portion of the clones; in checked studies, under half of the deficit traces to unresolved V genes, and the cause of the others is not known. V and J calls and clone size are as listed in that table; D and trimming were resolved from the DNA. This sample comprises around 190,000 clones, 78% of them detected only once. The top ten clones comprise about 3.1% of the sample.

The sequence was collected from a female donor in good health and CMV-seronegative. Recombination connected TRBV7-7 to TRBJ2-5, with TRBD2 matching 13 junction bases. Input material: PBMCs. The sequence in DNA is TGTGCCAGCAGCTCCGGGACTAGCGGGGCTGAGACCCAGTACTTC. It codes for CASSSGTSGAETQYF.